A single sample is the source of the 10 T cell receptor beta chains below, sequenced in a study of shared clonotypes between healthy human individuals (dated by TCRdb to the early 2020s). Receptor amplification or capture employed the immunoSEQ multiplex PCR assay. TCRdb mirrors the immuneACCESS table, restricted to in-frame sequences. Some clones are absent from its copies; in checked studies, under half trace to an unresolved V gene, and the reason for the others is unknown. This sample lists some 680,000 clones; more than 70% were detected once. The ten largest clones add up to around 1.7% of the sample. Sequenced sample: memory CD4+ T cells sorted from blood. The meaning of the sample's cell subset or site label: CD45RA-negative fraction. Source of these receptors: a woman in her twenties or thirties in good health.

The rearrangement joins TRBV6-1 to TRBJ1-3; tentative D call: TRBD1 (5 bases). The CDR3 is made up of 15 amino acids. V lost 4 bases to trimming and J lost 0 bases, with 10 bases between them. Germline CDR1 and CDR2: MNHNS and SASEGT. As DNA, the CDR3 is TGTGCCAGCAGTGCCCTACAGGACTCTGGAAACACCATATATTTT. Its protein product is CASSALQDSGNTIYF.

Comment on this clone: Possible read error: a much larger clone is one base away. Different DNA sequences within this sample yield the same CDR3. The chain employs TRBV27 and TRBJ1-5; the match to TRBD1 covers 7 bases. V was clipped by 2 bases and J by 2 bases; unmatched bases: 3. Germline CDR1 MNHEY, CDR2 SMNVEV (reference sequence). This CDR3 has 15 amino acids. DNA of the CDR3: TGTGCCAGCAGTTTAGTAGGGGGCGGCAATCAGCCCCAGCATTTT. It translates to CASSLVGGGNQPQHF.

The sample holds many counts of this clone. V gene TRBV9 combines with J gene TRBJ2-1; no definite D call. Germline V gene lookup returns CDR1 SGDLS and CDR2 YYNGEE. V was pared by 0 bases and J by 8 bases, with 12 bases between. CDR3 length: 14 residues. The DNA for the CDR3 is TGTGCCAGCAGCGTAGTAGGGAACCCCCATGAGCAGTTCTTC. It yields the protein CASSVVGNPHEQFF.

The V gene is TRBV5-4, the J gene TRBJ1-1; D is undetermined. The CDR3 runs 14 residues. CDR1 SGHNT and CDR2 YYREEE come from the germline V gene (reference sequence). V was pared by 2 bases and J by 5 bases, with 13 bases between. CDR3 nucleotide sequence: TGTGCCAGCAGCTTATGGATCGCACCTACTGAAGCTTTCTTT. This encodes CASSLWIAPTEAFF.

This chain connects TRBV28 to TRBJ2-7, with D possibly matching TRBD2 (7 bases). The germline V gene has CDR1 MDHEN and CDR2 SYDVKM. CDR3 length: 14 residues. V lost 4 bases and J lost 4, with 14 bases in between. The CDR3 here is CASSWASGQYEQYF. DNA for the CDR3: TGTGCCAGCAGTTGGGCTAGCGGACAGTACGAGCAGTACTTC.

The chain carries TRBV9 and TRBJ2-5; 8 nucleotides agree with TRBD1. The V gene's germline CDR1 is SGDLS and CDR2 YYNGEE. CDR3 length: 16 residues. V lost 4 bases, J lost 5 bases, and 13 bases stayed unmatched. The DNA for the CDR3 is TGTGCCAGCAGCCGCCAATCGGACAGGGTCCGGGAGACCCAGTACTTC. Encoded protein: CASSRQSDRVRETQYF.

Only a few counts were recorded for this clone. The chain has TRBV27 and TRBJ2-2; possible D gene TRBD2, 5 bases. V shed 2 bases and J shed 4 bases, with 17 bases lying between them. Germline CDR1 and CDR2: MNHEY and SMNVEV (reference sequence). The CDR3 sequence is 17 residues long. The CDR3 here is CASSLRPAVAGTGELFF. The CDR3 region has the DNA TGTGCCAGCAGTTTAAGGCCTGCGGTTGCGGGCACCGGGGAGCTGTTTTTT.

V is TRBV19 and J is TRBJ1-1; D gene ambiguous. The CDR3 has 14 residues. CDR1 and CDR2 from the germline V gene are LNHDA and SQIVND (reference sequence). The ends were cut back, 2 bases at V and 0 bases at J, with 7 bases in the middle. In DNA, the CDR3 is TGTGCCAGTAGTATACATCTCATGAACACTGAAGCTTTCTTT. It is translated as CASSIHLMNTEAFF. Combining the CDR3 with reference TRBV19 and TRBJ1-1 gives the whole variable domain DGGITQSPKYLFRKEGQNVTLSCEQNLNHDAMYWYRQDPGQGLRLIYYSQIVNDFQKGDIAEGYSVSREKKESFPLTVTSAQKNPTAFYLCASSIHLMNTEAFFGQGTRLTVV.

This clone was seen a few times. This chain links TRBV11-2 with TRBJ2-5, with unresolved D. Trimming took 5 bases from V and 2 from J, leaving 6 bases between them. CDR1 is SGHAT, CDR2 FQNNGV, per germline. The CDR3 covers 12 residues. As DNA, the CDR3 is TGTGCCAGCAGCACCGAGCAAGAGACCCAGTACTTC. This codes for CASSTEQETQYF.

This sequence joins TRBV5-3 and TRBJ2-3; 14 bases fit TRBD2. TRBV5-3 belongs to the ORF category, with a function that is uncertain. This CDR3 region has 17 residues. V dropped 7 bases and J dropped 1; count of bases not matched to a gene: 8. This CDR3 is CARVRLAGGTGTDTQYF. The DNA of the CDR3 is TGTGCCAGAGTACGACTAGCGGGAGGGACCGGCACAGATACGCAGTATTTT.